The 17 T cell receptor beta chains given below trace back to one sample, sequenced in a study of blood T cells in healthy people across ages (dated by TCRdb to the mid-2010s). The library was obtained by 5' RACE. TCRdb names Illumina HiSeq 2500 as the instrument used. A second about 7 to 11 cycle PCR used a sample-barcoded 5' primer and a J-beta primer mix. The public reads were quality trimmed at Q25 with fastp and then assembled into clones with MiXCR by TCRdb, keeping productive beta chains. Records with the same CDR3 protein are collapsed into one entry carrying the most frequent genes and DNA. In all, the sample holds about 1,800,000 distinct CDR3 sequences, and about 30% of those were seen once. The ten largest clones represent more than 6% of the sample. Sample: blood. These receptor sequences come from a woman between 25 and 40 years old in good health.

This clonotype was found a few times. The chain carries TRBV24-1 and TRBJ2-1; D remains unclear. The CDR3 loop spans 12 amino acids. Germline values: CDR1 KGHDR, CDR2 SFDVKD. Trimming pared 3 bases from V and 9 bases from J, leaving 8 bases between. The CDR3 reads CATSDAATEQFF. The CDR3 region has the DNA TGTGCCACCAGTGATGCGGCAACTGAGCAGTTCTTC.

This sequence joins TRBV20-1 and TRBJ1-4, with 7 bases identical to TRBD1. The CDR3 consists of 16 residues. Looked up from germline, CDR1 is DFQATT and CDR2 is SNEGSKA (reference sequence). J gave up 0 bases and V 7 bases, and 11 bases lay outside the gene matches. The CDR3 is CSGVQGGSATNEKLFF. CDR3 DNA sequence: TGCAGTGGTGTGCAGGGGGGCTCTGCAACTAATGAAAAACTGTTTTTT.

Remarks on this clonotype: Given a much more abundant clone one base away, this may be a read error. J is TRBJ2-5 and V is TRBV10-3; no definite D call. This CDR3 comprises 13 residues. Trimming took off 11 bases at V and 3 bases at J, with 16 bases between the two ends. Germline values: CDR1 ENHRY, CDR2 SYGVKD. The CDR3 coding sequence is TGTGCCTCCAGCGCCGGTAGTGAAGAGACCCAGTACTTC. It is translated as CASSAGSEETQYF.

The V and J genes are TRBV3-1 and TRBJ2-3; D possibly corresponds to TRBD2 (5 bases). The V gene lost 1 base and the J gene lost 1 base, with 12 bases spanning the gap. CDR1 is LGHDT, CDR2 YNNKEL, per germline (reference sequence). The CDR3 totals 16 residues. The CDR3 DNA sequence: TGTGCCAGCAGCCAAGCGGGCGGGCCTCGCACAGATACGCAGTATTTT. It specifies CASSQAGGPRTDTQYF.

This clonotype was seen only a few times. This sequence joins TRBV7-2 and TRBJ2-5; weak D call: TRBD2 (5 bases). The end of the DNA is better explained by TRBJ2-7, so the J call may be wrong. The V gene's germline CDR1 is SGHTA and CDR2 FQGNSA. CDR3 length: 16 residues. The CDR3 coding sequence is TGTGCCAGCAGTCCCCATCAGGTTGCGGGTATAGGCGAGCAGTACTTC. Translating gives CASSPHQVAGIGEQYF.

The chain carries TRBV7-2 and TRBJ1-1, with 9 bases matching TRBD1. J was trimmed by 6 bases and V by 2 bases; bases with no gene match: 7. The germline gives CDR1 SGHTA, CDR2 FQGNSA. This CDR3 region has 15 residues. This chain's CDR3 is CASSLRLQGAAEAFF. CDR3 DNA: TGTGCCAGCAGCTTAAGGTTACAGGGGGCCGCTGAAGCTTTCTTT.

The CDR3 loop is CASREQAGKVGSYNEQFF. The CDR3 nucleotides read TGTGCCAGCAGAGAGCAAGCGGGAAAGGTTGGCTCCTACAATGAGCAGTTCTTC. This chain links TRBV5-5 with TRBJ2-1; 7 bases align to TRBD2. This CDR3 is 18 amino acids long. CDR1 and CDR2 (germline): SGHKS, YYEKEE (reference sequence). After removal of 5 bases from V and 0 bases from J, the junction contained 14 bases not matched to a gene.

The chain joins TRBV24-1 to TRBJ2-1, with 9 bases matching TRBD1. Germline V gene lookup returns CDR1 KGHDR and CDR2 SFDVKD. V shed 5 bases and J 7 bases; nucleotides not matched to a gene: 11. The CDR3 runs 16 residues. CDR3: CATSALTGGMENEQFF. The CDR3 DNA reads as TGTGCCACCAGTGCCCTGACAGGGGGAATGGAAAATGAGCAGTTCTTC.

The chain links TRBV7-9 to TRBJ2-3; 14 nucleotides match TRBD2. The CDR3 loop spans 17 amino acids. The J segment lost 5 bases and the V segment lost 5 bases, leaving 9 bases of the junction unmatched. The germline CDR1 and CDR2 sequences are SEHNR and FQNEAQ (reference sequence). DNA of the CDR3: TGTGCCAGCAGCGCGCCCGGGACTAGCGGGGGCGGAGATACGCAGTATTTT. Its translation is CASSAPGTSGGGDTQYF. Variable domain in full (rest from reference TRBV7-9 and TRBJ2-3): DTGVSQNPRHKITKRGQNVTFRCDPISEHNRLYWYRQTLGQGPEFLTYFQNEAQLEKSRLLSDRFSAERPKGSFSTLEIQRTEQGDSAMYLCASSAPGTSGGGDTQYFGPGTRLTVL.

The rearrangement links TRBV5-1 to TRBJ1-1, with a tentative D call TRBD1 (5 bases). Germline V CDR1 and CDR2: SGHRS, YFSETQ. The CDR3 covers 15 residues. Trimming pared 1 base from V and 3 bases from J, leaving 13 bases between. The CDR3, as DNA: TGCGCCAGCAGCTTGATGGGGGTGGCTGACACTGAAGCTTTCTTT. Translating gives CASSLMGVADTEAFF.

This clonotype showed up many times. V usage is TRBV20-1 and J usage is TRBJ2-1; D ambiguous. The CDR3 is 13 amino acids. Germline CDR1 and CDR2: DFQATT and SNEGSKA (reference sequence). V was clipped by 0 bases and J by 5 bases, with 8 bases between them. DNA of the CDR3: TGCAGTGCTAGAGATCGGGCTGACAATGAGCAGTTCTTC. Translating it yields CSARDRADNEQFF.

Concerning this clonotype: A much larger clone lies one base from this, so it may be a read error. The V call is TRBV7-7, the J call TRBJ2-1, with TRBD2 identical over 11 bases. This CDR3 region has 16 residues. Germline loops: CDR1 SSHAT, CDR2 FNYEAQ (reference sequence). CDR3 DNA sequence: TGTGCCAGCAGCCCCCGACTAGCGGGGCTTGACAATGAGCAGGTCTTC. Translated, it gives CASSPRLAGLDNEQVF. Using reference TRBV7-7 and TRBJ2-1 for the parts outside the CDR3, the full variable domain is GAGVSQSPRYKVTKRGQDVTLRCDPISSHATLYWYQQALGQGPEFLTYFNYEAQPDKSGLPSDRFSAERPEGSISTLTIQRTEQRDSAMYRCASSPRLAGLDNEQVFGPGTRLTVL.

V is TRBV27 and J is TRBJ2-3; 12 bases are shared with TRBD2. Germline assignment: CDR1 MNHEY and CDR2 SMNVEV (reference sequence). After removal of 7 bases from V and 7 bases from J, the junction contained 6 bases not matched to a gene. CDR3 size: 14 residues. In DNA, the CDR3 is TGTGCCAGCAAACGGACTAGCGGGAAGCATACGCAGTATTTT. Translated, it gives CASKRTSGKHTQYF.

V is TRBV18 and J is TRBJ2-5; D is undetermined. The V gene lost 5 bases and the J gene lost 3 bases, with 16 bases spanning the gap. The CDR3 spans 15 residues. Germline V lookup: CDR1 KGHSH, CDR2 LQKENI. The CDR3 spells CASSFGPGRKETQYF. The DNA for the CDR3 is TGTGCCAGCTCATTCGGGCCCGGAAGGAAAGAGACCCAGTACTTC.

DNA of the CDR3: TGCGCCAGCAGCTTGAAGGGGGCCTCAGATACGCAGTATTTT. Translation gives CASSLKGASDTQYF. This chain connects TRBV5-1 to TRBJ2-3; 7 bases line up with TRBD1. The CDR3 contains 14 residues. Germline-derived CDR1 and CDR2 are SGHRS and YFSETQ. Trimming cost V 1 base and J 4 bases; bases outside gene matches: 3.

Turning to this clonotype: A much larger clone lies a single base off, so this may be a read error. J is TRBJ2-1 and V is TRBV24-1; 8 bases map to TRBD1. Germline V gene sequence: CDR1 KGHDR, CDR2 SFDVKD. V lost 4 bases and J lost 8; bases outside the gene matches: 9. This CDR3 spans 15 amino acids. Here the CDR3 DNA reads TGTGCCACCAGTGACCGCGGACAGGGAATTGATGAGCAGTTCTTC. This translates into CATSDRGQGIDEQFF.

This chain links TRBV20-1 with TRBJ1-2, with a possible D match to TRBD1 (6 bases). The CDR3 spans 14 residues. Germline values: CDR1 DFQATT, CDR2 SNEGSKA (reference sequence). Trimming pared 3 bases from V and 2 bases from J, leaving 13 bases between. This chain's CDR3 is CSASGGGQNYGYTF. CDR3 DNA: TGCAGTGCTAGTGGCGGGGGGCAGAACTATGGCTACACCTTC.